The TCR beta chain described here comes from a study of blood T cell repertoires in COVID-19. At the level of the study: COVID-19 samples, acute and convalescent, were from the United States, Italy and Spain. In each case, the material was cDNA or gDNA derived from T cells, B-cell-depleted T cells, or PBMCs.

V lost 3 bases, J lost 11 bases, and 10 bases lay in between. CDR3 size: 11 residues. Germline values: CDR1 MDHEN, CDR2 SYDVKM. In the study's own analysis: Amplification of reference gene primers was used by the study to estimate nucleated cell counts. Profiling relied on immunoSEQ multiplex PCR, and the TCRdb table lists in-frame clones only, not all of them. The V and J calls and clone size were taken over from that table, and D and trimming were inferred from the DNA. The data show roughly 220,000 clones, over 70% seen once. The receptor was isolated from a woman in her 70s with acute or convalescent COVID-19. The gene calls are TRBV28 and TRBJ1-1; D unresolved. The sample comprised peripheral blood. In DNA, the CDR3 is TGTGCCAGCAGTTTGGAGAGAGACGCTTTCTTT. Encoded protein: CASSLERDAFF.